This TCR beta chain was identified during a study of T-cell reconstitution after alpha-beta-depleted transplantation in children. Unique molecular identifiers were incorporated during preparation of the TCRbeta library. TCRdb fed the PCR reads into MiXCR, producing one record per CDR3 protein. The sample holds 350,000 to 400,000 distinct CDR3 sequences; around 20% are singletons and the top ten take approximately 3.9%. Germline V gene sequence: CDR1 SGHAT, CDR2 FQNNGV. Trimming cost V 1 base and J 9 bases, with 10 bases left between them. CDR3 length: 13 residues. The clonotype originates from a human donor who donated a stem cell graft to a child with acute myeloid leukemia. Sequencing used PBMCs from the stem cell graft donor, obtained from the stem cell graft. The chain combines TRBV11-2 with TRBJ2-1, with D tentatively TRBD1 (6 bases). CDR3 sequence reads: CASSLGTGSEQFF. DNA of the CDR3: TGTGCCAGCAGCTTAGGTACAGGGAGTGAGCAGTTCTTC. Variable domain in full (rest from reference TRBV11-2 and TRBJ2-1): EAGVAQSPRYKIIEKRQSVAFWCNPISGHATLYWYQQILGQGPKLLIQFQNNGVVDDSQLPKDRFSAERLKGVDSTLKIQPAKLEDSAVYLCASSLGTGSEQFFGPGTRLTVL.